This entry describes one TCR beta chain. No antigen is known for it. One end of the junction fails to match germline, which may point to a read error. The library relied on 5' RACE. Data came from an Illumina HiSeq 2500. A second PCR of roughly 7 to 11 cycles was performed with a sample-barcoded 5' primer and a J-beta primer mix. A unique molecular identifier was introduced onto each TCR beta cDNA molecule by a template-switch 5' adaptor carrying 12 random nucleotides. Each sample yielded at least 3 million CDR3-containing paired-end reads. All of the RNA was converted into first-strand cDNA using the Mint cDNA synthesis kit, with a TRBC-specific oligonucleotide serving as the primer. After uracil-DNA glycosylase treatment, a first 18-cycle PCR used universal primers M1SS and BC2_uni_R on all cDNA. The study's processing was this. Each sample was normalized by randomly selecting 1 million high-quality reads, each carrying a distinct molecular identifier. Instead of being binned into consensus sequences, reads that shared molecular identifiers were thrown out. MiTCR, set to a Q25 quality threshold and the strictest error-elimination algorithm, was used for CDR3 identification, clonotype clustering and error correction. A nonparametric unseen species model with Euler transformation was used to estimate a lower bound on total TCR beta diversity. Clones were called with MiXCR by TCRdb after fastp trimmed the public reads at Q25, and only in-frame beta chains were retained. Rows with a matching CDR3 protein are joined into one entry that keeps the most common DNA and genes. None of the V and J calls come from the authors' own analysis; TCRdb made them. This sample is represented by about 750,000 distinct CDR3 sequences; roughly 50% of them were singletons. The ten largest clones represent about 42% of the sample.

Based on the germline V gene, the CDR1 and CDR2 sequences are MDHEN and SYDVKM. The CDR3 has 14 amino acids, counting the end cysteine and phenylalanine. The CDR3 DNA has 42 bases and is translated from base 1. The donors were around 39 Caucasian individuals from Russia, aged 6 to 90 years, who were systemically healthy. About 9.8 milliliters of peripheral blood were drawn from each donor into EDTA-treated Vacutainer tubes. Ficoll-Paque density-gradient centrifugation was used to isolate PBMCs, with at least 6 million obtained per sample. Trizol reagent was used to extract total RNA from the PBMCs, yielding at least 5.5 micrograms per sample. Naive CD45RAhigh/CD27high T cell percentages were measured by flow cytometry on a PBMC aliquot from every donor. This sample was taken from a study of blood T cells in healthy people across ages (dated by TCRdb to 2015 to 2017). As for the study more broadly: Template switching captured roughly one uniquely barcoded TCR beta cDNA molecule per two T cells in model experiments. Using deep sequencing normalized with unique cDNA molecular identifiers, the study measured how TCR beta repertoire diversity changes with age. Donors were grouped into four age groups: young (average approximately 16 years), middle-aged (39), aged (about 60) and long-lived (around 82). To avoid experimental bias, donors of different ages were distributed randomly across sequencing lanes. For two donors (one aged 18 to 29 and one aged 80 or older), the study analyzed two additional independent replicas of 1 million unique cDNA reads from the same blood draw. What the research found in general, with its limitations: Since profiling was done on bulk unsorted PBMCs, naive and antigen-experienced compartments could not be conclusively compared. Donor CMV infection status was unknown, potentially confounding age-related changes in expanded clonotypes. Estimates of total diversity based on one million sequenced T cells were considered lower bounds and underestimates. The long-lived group showed more naive CD4+ T cells, fewer expanded clones and increased TCR diversity than the aged group, suggesting age selection. Observed TCR beta diversity per million T cells fell roughly linearly with age, and a significant reduction was already apparent by age around 36. Observed TCR beta diversity correlated strongly with the percentage of naive T cells measured by flow cytometry.

The material sequenced was blood. The source of this sequence is an elderly man in good health. The rearranged chain carries TRBV28 and TRBJ2-5; the D call could be TRBD1 or TRBD2, with each sharing 5 bases. The end of the DNA aligns better with TRBJ2-7, so the J call may be wrong. For the CDR3, the sequence is CTSRVGTPTYEQYF. The bases are TGTACCAGCAGGGTAGGGACCCCCACCTACGAGCAGTACTTC.